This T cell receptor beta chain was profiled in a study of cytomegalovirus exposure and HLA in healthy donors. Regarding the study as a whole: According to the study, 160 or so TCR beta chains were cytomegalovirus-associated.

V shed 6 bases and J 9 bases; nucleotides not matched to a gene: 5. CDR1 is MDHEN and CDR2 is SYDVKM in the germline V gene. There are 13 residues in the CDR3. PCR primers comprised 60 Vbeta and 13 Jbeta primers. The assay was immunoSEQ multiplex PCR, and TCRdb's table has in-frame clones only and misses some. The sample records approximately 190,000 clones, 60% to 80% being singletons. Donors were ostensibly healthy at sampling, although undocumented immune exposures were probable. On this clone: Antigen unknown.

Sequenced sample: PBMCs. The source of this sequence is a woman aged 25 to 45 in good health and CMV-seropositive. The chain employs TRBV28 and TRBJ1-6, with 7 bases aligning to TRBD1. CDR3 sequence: CASREGGGSPLHF. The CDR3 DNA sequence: TGTGCCAGCAGGGAAGGGGGCGGTTCACCCCTCCACTTT.